Following are 20 T cell receptor beta chains from one sample sequenced in a study of tumor-infiltrating lymphocytes in primary liver carcinoma. Co-extracted RNA and DNA came from roughly 20-30 mg of unsorted bulk tissue. Researchers generated TCR beta cDNA from about 0.5 ug of total RNA, relying on a constant-region primer. Generation of the TCR beta libraries relied on three nested multiplex PCR rounds using slightly modified ARM-PCR. The study ran its first two PCR rounds for roughly 11 cycles each, using TRBV1-TRBV30 forward primers and a C-beta reverse primer. TCRdb re-analysed the multiplex PCR reads in MiXCR, keeping a single row per CDR3 protein. This sample has about 130,000 distinct CDR3 sequences; 50% to 80% occur once, and the top ten carry around 8.2%. The sequenced sample consisted of liver tumor tissue from sampling region 3. Sample subset: tumor region T3, left-lateral pole. These receptors came from a woman aged 60-75 years with primary liver carcinoma and hepatitis B virus infection.

Here the CDR3 reads CASSLRAGTNTEAFF. Here the CDR3 DNA reads TGTGCCAGCAGCTTACGGGCAGGGACAAACACTGAAGCTTTCTTT. The chain joins TRBV7-2 to TRBJ1-1, with a possible D match to TRBD1 (6 bases). The CDR3 totals 15 residues. Trimming cost V 2 bases and J 2 bases, with 12 bases left between them. Germline V gene data show CDR1 as SGHTA and CDR2 as FQGNSA.

This clonotype was detected a few times. A much larger clonotype is one base distant, so this may be a read error. In nucleotides, the CDR3 is TGTGCCAGCAGTGTCCCTCCGGGACAGGGCACCGGGAAGCTGTTTTTT. Translated: CASSVPPGQGTGKLFF. The gene calls are TRBV6-1 and TRBJ2-2; TRBD1 agrees at 9 bases. The CDR3 length is 16 residues. Germline loops: CDR1 MNHNS, CDR2 SASEGT.

Points on this clonotype: At one end, the junction sequence differs from germline, possibly due to a read error. V usage is TRBV11-2 and J usage is TRBJ2-3, with D possibly matching TRBD2 (5 bases). The CDR3 has 14 residues. Germline V gene data show CDR1 as SGHAT and CDR2 as FQNNGV. CDR3 coding DNA: TGTGTCAGCGGCCTCTCGGCCAGCACCGATACGCAGTACTTT. Translation: CVSGLSASTDTQYF.

The genes are TRBV19 and TRBJ2-1; a possible D gene is TRBD2 (5 bases). The V and J ends lost 10 bases and 14 bases respectively, with 21 bases between them. CDR3 length: 12 amino acids. CDR1 and CDR2 (germline): LNHDA, SQIVND (reference sequence). CDR3 residues: CATSPGRRLKFF. Here the CDR3 DNA reads TGTGCCACCTCGCCCGGTCGGAGGCTCAAGTTCTTC.

The sample holds one count of this clonotype. This may arise from a read error, as a much more abundant clone is one base away. This chain connects TRBV5-4 to TRBJ2-5; the D is unclear. The CDR3 runs to 13 residues. Germline-derived CDR1 and CDR2 are SGHNT and YYREEE (reference sequence). Between the trimmed V and J ends, which lost 1 base and 3 bases, there was a span of 7 bases. CDR3: CASSLKLKETQYF. CDR3 nucleotides: TGTGCCAGCAGCTTGAAACTGAAAGAGACCCAGTACTTC.

A word on this clonotype: Possible read error: a much larger clone is one base away. V is TRBV5-4 and J is TRBJ1-5; 9 bases are a match to TRBD1. Germline V gives CDR1 SGHNT, CDR2 YYREEE (reference sequence). The CDR3 has 16 amino acids. DNA of the CDR3: TGTACCAGCAGCCTAACCGGGACAGGGACCCACAGGCCCCAGCATTTT. This sequence encodes CTSSLTGTGTHRPQHF.

Worth noting for this clonotype: A much larger clone differs from this one at a single base, so this may be a read error. The chain recombines TRBV4-1 with TRBJ1-4, with no clear D. The CDR3 consists of 19 residues. The V gene's germline CDR1 is MGHRA and CDR2 YSYEKL. CDR3 DNA sequence: TGCGCCAACAGCCAACGTGACAATGATGGGAAACCAACTAATGAAAAACTGTTTTTT. Encoded protein: CANSQRDNDGKPTNEKLFF.

The V gene is TRBV2, the J gene TRBJ2-2; D unclear. V was pared by 5 bases and J by 3 bases, with 4 bases between. The CDR3 runs to 12 residues. Germline lookup yields CDR1 SNHLY and CDR2 FYNNEI. In nucleotides, the CDR3 is TGTGCCAGCAGTCTAGACACCGGGGAGCTGTTTTTT. It codes for CASSLDTGELFF.

Notes on this clonotype: This could be a read error, since a much larger clone is one nucleotide away. This chain uses TRBV29-1 with TRBJ2-1, with D uncertain. The CDR3 loop spans 13 amino acids. The germline V gene has CDR1 SQVTM and CDR2 ANQGSEA. The CDR3 protein is CSVTPFSYNGQFF. The CDR3 DNA reads TGCAGCGTGACCCCATTCTCCTACAATGGGCAGTTCTTC.

In the case of this clonotype: One end of the junction varies from germline; a read error may be responsible. The chain combines TRBV4-2 with TRBJ1-1; D is undetermined. The CDR3 loop spans 13 amino acids. The germline V gene encodes CDR1 LGHNA and CDR2 YNFKEQ. Here the CDR3 reads CASGQFENTEAFF. DNA for the CDR3: TGTGCCAGCGGCCAATTTGAGAACACCGAAGCTTTCTTT.

The gene calls are TRBV28 and TRBJ2-1, with D perhaps being TRBD1 or TRBD2 (8 bases each). Germline assignment: CDR1 MDHEN and CDR2 SYDVKM. V was pared by 7 bases and J by 4 bases, with 17 bases between. The CDR3 is made up of 15 amino acids. CDR3 region: CASTPGGGGYNEQFF. The DNA of the CDR3 is TGTGCCAGCACCCCAGGGGGCGGGGGGTACAATGAGCAGTTCTTC. Looking up the rest from reference TRBV28 and TRBJ2-1 gives the full variable domain: DVKVTQSSRYLVKRTGEKVFLECVQDMDHENMFWYRQDPGLGLRLIYFSYDVKMKEKGDIPEGYSVSREKKERFSLILESASTNQTSMYLCASTPGGGGYNEQFFGPGTRLTVL.

Notes on this clonotype: At one end, the junction sequence differs from germline, possibly due to a read error. The rearrangement links TRBV5-1 to TRBJ1-2; D is ambiguous. Germline loops: CDR1 SGHRS, CDR2 YFSETQ. CDR3 length: 14 amino acids. For the CDR3, the DNA is TGCGCCAGGAGCTTGGCCGGTCAGCGGGATGGCTACACCTTC. Translated: CARSLAGQRDGYTF.

The V gene is TRBV6-1, the J gene TRBJ2-7; 9 bases are shared with TRBD2. CDR1 MNHNS and CDR2 SASEGT come from the germline V gene. Trimming removed 9 bases from V and 5 bases from J; junction bases left unmatched: 14. The CDR3 runs to 15 residues. CDR3: CASSLSGTSSNEQYF. DNA of the CDR3: TGTGCCAGTTCTTTGTCCGGGACTAGCTCTAACGAGCAGTACTTC.

Points on this clonotype: The junction shows a germline mismatch at one end, possibly a read error. The chain employs TRBV28 and TRBJ2-4; D possibly matches TRBD1 or TRBD2 (5 bases each). Germline CDR1 and CDR2: MDHEN and SYDVKM. The CDR3 totals 14 residues. This chain's CDR3 is CASGLGVAKNIQYF. CDR3 sequence (DNA): TGTGCCAGCGGTTTGGGGGTGGCCAAAAACATTCAGTACTTC.

To note about this clonotype: Given a much more abundant clone one base away, this may be a read error. The rearrangement uses TRBV12-5 and TRBJ1-3, with D possibly matching TRBD1 (5 bases). CDR3 length: 17 amino acids. Germline V gives CDR1 LGHNT, CDR2 FRNRAP. DNA of the CDR3: TGTGTTAGTGGTTTGGGACCTCTTCCCCGCTCTGGAAACACCATATATTTT. Translated, it gives CVSGLGPLPRSGNTIYF.

This rearrangement joins TRBV12-3 or TRBV12-4 to TRBJ1-6, with TRBD1 matching over 9 bases. The CDR3 consists of 14 residues. The CDR3 nucleotides are TGTGCTATCAGAAGGGGGACAGGGACTTCACCCCTCCACTTT. It is translated as CAIRRGTGTSPLHF.

Worth noting for this clonotype: A much larger clonotype is one base distant, so this may be a read error. The DNA for the CDR3 is TGTACCACCAGTGATAGCGGACTAAACACAGATACGCAGTATTTT. It yields the protein CTTSDSGLNTDTQYF. V and J are TRBV24-1 and TRBJ2-3; possible D gene TRBD2, 6 bases. CDR1 is KGHDR, CDR2 SFDVKD, per germline. The CDR3 runs 15 residues.

Comment on this clonotype: Being one base from a much bigger clone, this may be a read error. The genes are TRBV5-6 and TRBJ2-3; D gene uncertain. Germline CDR1 and CDR2: SGHDT and YYEEEE. This CDR3 is built from 15 residues. The CDR3: CASSLLMVSIDTQYF. CDR3 coding DNA: TGTGCCAGCAGCTTGTTAATGGTGAGCATAGATACGCAGTATTTT.

This clonotype was seen more than once but under ten times. This may be a read error, as it is one base from a much larger clone. The chain is built from TRBV6-6 and TRBJ2-3; TRBD1 matches at 7 bases. Germline lookup yields CDR1 MNHNY and CDR2 SVGAGI (reference sequence). The CDR3 loop spans 15 amino acids. The CDR3, as DNA: TGTGTCAGCAGTTTCAACAGGGGAGGCACAGATACGCAGTATTTT. Translated, it gives CVSSFNRGGTDTQYF.

The chain links TRBV7-3 to TRBJ2-5; the D gene could be TRBD1 or TRBD2 (6 bases each). CDR1 and CDR2 (germline): SGHTA, FQGTGA. The V end was cut by 4 bases, the J end by 7 bases, with 13 bases between. The CDR3 covers 13 residues. Here the CDR3 DNA reads TGTGCCAGCAGCTGGGGGGCCGAAGTGACCCAGTACTTC. Protein sequence: CASSWGAEVTQYF.